One sample yielded the 4 T cell receptor beta chains listed below, sequenced in a study of early T cells in non-severe SARS-CoV-2 infection. TCRdb called the 5' RACE reads again in MiXCR, with one record for every CDR3 protein. Among around 70,000 distinct CDR3 sequences listed, 9% to 15% were seen once. Sequenced sample: whole blood. Receptor source: an adult who was a healthcare worker with PCR-confirmed SARS-CoV-2 infection or an uninfected control (not recorded which).

This clonotype was observed at least ten times. One end of the junction varies from germline; a read error may be responsible. The rearrangement joins TRBV29-1 to TRBJ2-5; TRBD2 aligns across 11 bases. This CDR3 contains 18 residues. Germline V CDR1 and CDR2: SQVTM, ANQGSEA. CDR3 residues: CRVDGSGTSGLGQETQYF. The CDR3 DNA reads as TGCAGGGTTGATGGTTCCGGGACTAGCGGTCTTGGGCAAGAGACCCAGTACTTC. Complete variable domain (other parts from reference TRBV29-1 and TRBJ2-5): SAVISQKPSRDICQRGTSLTIQCQVDSQVTMMFWYRQQPGQSLTLIATANQGSEATYESGFVIDKFPISRPNLTFSTLTVSNMSPEDSSIYLCRVDGSGTSGLGQETQYFGPGTRLLVL.

The V and J genes are TRBV11-2 and TRBJ1-1; D gene ambiguous. This CDR3 is 13 amino acids long. Trimming took off 2 bases at V and 1 base at J, with 5 bases between the two ends. Germline CDR1 reads SGHAT; CDR2 reads FQNNGV. The CDR3 nucleotides read TGTGCCAGCAGCTTAAGCGAGAACACTGAAGCTTTCTTT. Its protein is CASSLSENTEAFF.

This clonotype came up a few times. The chain links TRBV6-6 to TRBJ2-7; tentative D call: TRBD1 (6 bases). CDR1 is MNHNY, CDR2 SVGAGI, per germline (reference sequence). The CDR3 runs 16 residues. The V end lost 6 bases, the J end lost 2 bases, and 20 bases lay between the germline ends. The CDR3 protein is CASSPVRDTATYEQYF. CDR3 nucleotides: TGTGCCAGCAGCCCTGTAAGGGACACAGCAACCTACGAGCAGTACTTC.

About this clonotype itself: Given a much more abundant clone one base away, this may be a read error. The chain combines TRBV2 with TRBJ2-2, with a tentative D call TRBD2 (6 bases). The CDR3 is 13 amino acids. The germline V and J ends were trimmed by 5 bases and 6 bases, with 10 bases remaining between them. CDR1 is SNHLY, CDR2 FYNNEI, per germline. CDR3 in DNA: TGTGCCAGCAGTTTCGGGGGAGCCGGGGAGCTGTTTTTT. It codes for CASSFGGAGELFF. Full variable domain (remainder filled in from reference TRBV2 and TRBJ2-2): EPEVTQTPSHQVTQMGQEVILRCVPISNHLYFYWYRQILGQKVEFLVSFYNNEISEKSEIFDDQFSVERPDGSNFTLKIRSTKLEDSAMYFCASSFGGAGELFFGEGSRLTVL.